Sequencing of this T cell receptor (beta chain) was carried out in a study of shared clonotypes between healthy human individuals. This clone was detected once. Germline values: CDR1 MNHNY, CDR2 SVGAGI (reference sequence). The CDR3 has 14 amino acids. Trimming removed 2 bases from V and 4 bases from J, with 10 bases in between. Naive CD8 cells were CD45RO-negative, positively selected for CCR7, excluding terminally differentiated effector memory CD45RA+ cells. The data were produced by immunoSEQ multiplex PCR, yet TCRdb's version contains in-frame clones alone and is incomplete. The sample carries roughly 2,000,000 clones, about 95% recorded once.

Specimen: naive CD8+ T cells sorted from blood. This sequence joins TRBV6-6 and TRBJ2-3; no reliable D call. The origin of this receptor is a man younger than 30 in good health. CDR3 coding DNA: TGTGCCAGCAGTTACGCCTCTGGTCCAGATACGCAGTATTTT. Its protein is CASSYASGPDTQYF.